The 30 T cell receptor beta chains given below trace back to one sample, sequenced in a study of control samples from healthy donors and cancer patients. Measured with immunoSEQ multiplex PCR; TCRdb has only the in-frame clones, and not every one. The sample has around 48,000 clones; roughly 93% are singletons. The sample taken for sequencing was PBMCs. All receptors derive from a woman aged 45-65 years with head and neck cancer.

In this sample, this clone turned up once. The rearrangement uses TRBV2 and TRBJ2-3; D not resolved. The V and J ends lost 4 bases and 0 bases respectively, with 11 bases between them. The CDR3 totals 15 residues. Germline CDR1 is SNHLY and CDR2 is FYNNEI. The CDR3 region has the DNA TGTGCCAGCAGTGCAACTTGGGGTAGCACAGATACGCAGTATTTT. It translates to CASSATWGSTDTQYF.

The genes are TRBV18 and TRBJ2-2; 7 bases line up with TRBD2. V gave up 7 bases and J gave up 5 bases; unmatched junction bases: 7. CDR3 length: 14 residues. The germline CDR1 and CDR2 sequences are KGHSH and LQKENI. The CDR3 region has the DNA TGTGCCAGCTATCCGGGGACTACTACCGGGGAGCTGTTTTTT. Translating gives CASYPGTTTGELFF.

This clone appeared a single time. The chain carries TRBV6-1 and TRBJ1-2; a weak D match, TRBD1 (6 bases). The CDR3 is 16 amino acids. Deletions cut 3 bases from V and 4 bases from J, with 18 bases between. In germline, CDR1 is MNHNS, CDR2 SASEGT. CDR3: CASSDTSPGASYGYTF. In DNA, the CDR3 is TGTGCCAGCAGTGATACTTCACCGGGGGCGAGCTATGGCTACACCTTC.

The V call is TRBV7-2, the J call TRBJ1-1; D gene ambiguous. CDR3 length: 14 amino acids. V dropped 5 bases and J dropped 2 bases, with 12 bases sitting between them. Germline V gives CDR1 SGHTA, CDR2 FQGNSA. As DNA, the CDR3 is TGTGCCAGCAGCCCCGAAAATAGAAACACTGAAGCTTTCTTT. It specifies CASSPENRNTEAFF.

The chain combines TRBV5-1 with TRBJ1-2, with D possibly matching TRBD1 (5 bases). Germline CDR1 is SGHRS and CDR2 is YFSETQ. There are 15 residues in the CDR3. V dropped 0 bases and J dropped 8 bases, with 17 bases sitting between them. This chain's CDR3 is CASSLAGDGLGGYTF. The CDR3 region has the DNA TGCGCCAGCAGCTTGGCCGGGGACGGGTTAGGGGGCTACACCTTC.

The chain combines TRBV5-5 with TRBJ1-6, with D possibly matching TRBD1 (5 bases). Trimming left V 0 bases short and J 11 bases short, with 9 bases between. The germline CDR1 and CDR2 sequences are SGHKS and YYEKEE (reference sequence). The CDR3 spans 13 residues. The CDR3 region is CASSLVGAPPLHF. CDR3 sequence (DNA): TGTGCCAGCAGCTTGGTAGGGGCACCACCCCTCCACTTT.

V and J are TRBV19 and TRBJ2-5; tentative D call: TRBD1 (6 bases). Germline assignment: CDR1 LNHDA and CDR2 SQIVND (reference sequence). CDR3 length: 11 amino acids. Trimming shortened V by 7 bases and J by 4 bases, and 7 bases separated the two germline ends. The CDR3 DNA reads TGTGCCAGTAAGACAGGAGAGACCCAGTACTTC. Its translation is CASKTGETQYF.

Here the CDR3 DNA reads TGTGCCAGCAAAGGCAGGGGGGCCGTAGCGACTGAAGCTTTCTTT. Its translation: CASKGRGAVATEAFF. The chain combines TRBV28 with TRBJ1-1; TRBD1 aligns across 7 bases. With V trimmed by 7 bases and J by 5 bases, 13 bases remained unmatched. The CDR3 has 15 residues. Germline values: CDR1 MDHEN, CDR2 SYDVKM.

The chain combines TRBV7-2 with TRBJ1-1; D not resolved. The ends were cut back, 3 bases at V and 1 base at J, with 12 bases in the middle. CDR1 is SGHTA and CDR2 is FQGNSA in the germline V gene. CDR3 size: 15 residues. Written as DNA, the CDR3 is TGTGCCAGCAGCTTGAAAGGCAGTGAGAACACTGAAGCTTTCTTT. It is translated as CASSLKGSENTEAFF.

V usage is TRBV9 and J usage is TRBJ2-7; unclear D gene. V lost 5 bases to trimming and J lost 4 bases, with 13 bases between them. The CDR3 totals 13 residues. Germline V CDR1 and CDR2: SGDLS, YYNGEE. This CDR3 is CASSRRYRYEQYF. CDR3 coding DNA: TGTGCCAGCAGTCGTAGGTATAGGTACGAGCAGTACTTC.

The chain combines TRBV30 with TRBJ1-2; tentative D call: TRBD1 (5 bases). Germline V gives CDR1 GTSNPN, CDR2 SVGIG (reference sequence). V was cut by 8 bases and J by 5 bases, with 15 bases left in between. There are 12 residues in the CDR3. The CDR3, as DNA: TGTGCCGTTTACCGAGGGGTGTATGGCTACACCTTC. It is translated as CAVYRGVYGYTF.

This chain links TRBV5-1 with TRBJ2-3, with TRBD2 matching over 7 bases. The CDR3 contains 15 residues. With 6 bases clipped from V and 3 bases from J, the junction kept 10 bases outside the gene matches. Germline V gene data show CDR1 as SGHRS and CDR2 as YFSETQ. The CDR3 region is CASTEAVGRTDTQYF. Written as DNA, the CDR3 is TGCGCCAGCACCGAAGCGGTCGGGAGGACAGATACGCAGTATTTT.

This rearrangement joins TRBV29-1 to TRBJ1-3, with 10 bases fitting TRBD1. Germline V gene sequence: CDR1 SQVTM, CDR2 ANQGSEA. The V segment lost 4 bases and the J segment 3 bases; nucleotides outside the gene matches: 3. This CDR3 is built from 14 residues. The DNA of the CDR3 is TGCAGCGTTGCGGACAGGGGGATTGGAAACACCATATATTTT. It encodes CSVADRGIGNTIYF.

The J gene is TRBJ2-3, the V gene TRBV30; 9 bases match TRBD2. The germline CDR1 and CDR2 sequences are GTSNPN and SVGIG (reference sequence). The ends lost 0 bases at V and 4 bases at J; junction bases unmatched: 5. The CDR3 runs to 15 residues. This CDR3 is CAWSVLGGRADTQYF. In DNA form, the CDR3 reads TGTGCCTGGAGTGTACTTGGCGGGAGGGCAGATACGCAGTATTTT.

The V and J genes are TRBV5-4 and TRBJ2-4; TRBD1 matches at 7 bases. With 0 bases clipped from V and 0 bases from J, the junction kept 3 bases outside the gene matches. The germline V gene encodes CDR1 SGHNT and CDR2 YYREEE (reference sequence). The CDR3 spans 16 residues. The CDR3 protein is CASSLGGGLAKNIQYF. CDR3 nucleotides: TGTGCCAGCAGCTTGGGAGGGGGCTTAGCCAAAAACATTCAGTACTTC. The full variable domain, in which reference TRBV5-4 and TRBJ2-4 provide the parts outside the CDR3, is ETGVTQSPTHLIKTRGQQVTLRCSSQSGHNTVSWYQQALGQGPQFIFQYYREEENGRGNFPPRFSGLQFPNYSSELNVNALELDDSALYLCASSLGGGLAKNIQYFGAGTRLSVL.

The V call is TRBV28, the J call TRBJ2-7; 7 bases map to TRBD1. The trim removed 7 bases at V and 0 bases at J, leaving 6 bases unmatched. Germline values: CDR1 MDHEN, CDR2 SYDVKM. This CDR3 region has 14 residues. The chain's CDR3 is CASTLTGLSYEQYF. In DNA, the CDR3 is TGTGCCAGCACCTTGACAGGGCTCTCCTACGAGCAGTACTTC.

The rearrangement uses TRBV28 and TRBJ2-5; possible D gene TRBD1, 6 bases. Deletions cut 6 bases from V and 6 bases from J, with 14 bases between. This CDR3 has 13 residues. Germline V gene lookup returns CDR1 MDHEN and CDR2 SYDVKM. The CDR3 DNA reads as TGTGCCAGCAGCCCACAGGGTCGGCAGACCCAGTACTTC. Translating gives CASSPQGRQTQYF. The whole variable domain, filled in from reference TRBV28 and TRBJ2-5, reads DVKVTQSSRYLVKRTGEKVFLECVQDMDHENMFWYRQDPGLGLRLIYFSYDVKMKEKGDIPEGYSVSREKKERFSLILESASTNQTSMYLCASSPQGRQTQYFGPGTRLLVL.

The J gene is TRBJ1-6, the V gene TRBV28, with D unresolved. This CDR3 is 12 amino acids long. The V and J ends lost 6 bases and 7 bases respectively, with 7 bases between them. Germline V gene lookup returns CDR1 MDHEN and CDR2 SYDVKM. This CDR3 reads CASSSTNSPLHF. The CDR3 nucleotides read TGTGCCAGCAGCTCGACCAATTCACCCCTCCACTTT.

The chain uses TRBV7-8 and TRBJ2-5, with 10 bases matching TRBD2. The V gene end was trimmed by 4 bases and the J gene end by 1 base; junction bases not matched to a gene: 6. This CDR3 contains 16 residues. Looked up from germline, CDR1 is SGHVS and CDR2 is FQNEAQ. CDR3 residues: CASSSTGTSVQETQYF. As DNA, the CDR3 is TGTGCCAGCAGCTCCACCGGGACTAGCGTCCAAGAGACCCAGTACTTC.

The chain couples TRBV4-2 to TRBJ2-2; 9 nucleotides align to TRBD1. The CDR3 sequence is 17 residues long. V dropped 1 base and J dropped 0; count of bases not matched to a gene: 3. The V gene's germline CDR1 is LGHNA and CDR2 YNFKEQ. The CDR3 loop reads CASSQVGQGSNTGELFF. Here the CDR3 DNA reads TGTGCCAGCAGCCAAGTCGGACAGGGGTCGAACACCGGGGAGCTGTTTTTT.

The J gene is TRBJ1-6, the V gene TRBV5-6; no firm D call. V lost 0 bases to trimming and J lost 3 bases, with 7 bases between them. The CDR3 length is 15 residues. Germline CDR1 reads SGHDT; CDR2 reads YYEEEE. The CDR3 loop is CASSLDGIYNSPLHF. The CDR3 region has the DNA TGTGCCAGCAGCTTGGACGGGATCTATAATTCACCCCTCCACTTT.

This clone was observed once. This rearrangement joins TRBV21-1 to TRBJ2-1; the tabulated D call, TRBD2, remains unverified against the DNA. TRBV21-1 is marked as a pseudogene. The CDR3 contains 14 residues. The CDR3 region has the DNA TGTGCCAGCACTGGGGGACTAGTAAAGGATGAGCAGTTCTTC. It translates to CASTGGLVKDEQFF.

The chain combines TRBV11-3 with TRBJ2-7; D uncertain. V lost 0 bases to trimming and J lost 5 bases, with 8 bases between them. Germline lookup yields CDR1 SGHNT and CDR2 YENEEA. This CDR3 contains 13 residues. CDR3 nucleotide sequence: TGTGCCAGCAGCTTAGATACGGAGCACGAGCAGTACTTC. It codes for CASSLDTEHEQYF.

The CDR3 DNA sequence: TGTGCCAGCAGCCTCCCAGAGGCGGGGACTGAAGCTTTCTTT. It yields the protein CASSLPEAGTEAFF. The gene calls are TRBV13 and TRBJ1-1; D is undetermined. This CDR3 is built from 14 residues. Trimming pared 5 bases from V and 5 bases from J, leaving 15 bases between. Germline loops: CDR1 PRHDT, CDR2 FYEKMQ (reference sequence).

The chain carries TRBV6-5 and TRBJ2-7; no firm D call. Germline loops: CDR1 MNHEY, CDR2 SVGAGI. The CDR3 is 11 residues long. The V gene lost 6 bases and the J gene lost 5 bases, with 8 bases spanning the gap. The DNA of the CDR3 is TGTGCCAGCAGCCGACTCAACGAGCAGTACTTC. Translating gives CASSRLNEQYF.

The rearrangement joins TRBV7-9 to TRBJ2-1; D may match TRBD1 or TRBD2 (5 bases each). The germline V gene has CDR1 SEHNR and CDR2 FQNEAQ (reference sequence). V was cut by 5 bases and J by 0 bases, with 11 bases left in between. CDR3 length: 15 amino acids. As DNA, the CDR3 is TGTGCCAGCAGCCGGGGACGGAACTCCTACAATGAGCAGTTCTTC. It encodes CASSRGRNSYNEQFF.

The CDR3 spells CASSLGQGAHEQYF. In DNA form, the CDR3 reads TGCGCCAGCAGCTTGGGTCAGGGGGCCCACGAGCAGTACTTC. The rearrangement joins TRBV5-1 to TRBJ2-7; 8 bases fit TRBD1. There are 14 residues in the CDR3. Germline V gene lookup returns CDR1 SGHRS and CDR2 YFSETQ. V gave up 0 bases and J gave up 5 bases; unmatched junction bases: 4.

The chain couples TRBV7-9 to TRBJ2-1; D perhaps matches TRBD2 (6 bases). Germline loops: CDR1 SEHNR, CDR2 FQNEAQ (reference sequence). The CDR3 runs to 15 residues. V dropped 1 base and J dropped 3 bases, with 10 bases sitting between them. The CDR3 region is CASSLVGGNYNEQFF. The DNA for the CDR3 is TGTGCCAGCAGCTTAGTCGGCGGGAACTACAATGAGCAGTTCTTC.

The rearrangement joins TRBV29-1 to TRBJ1-4, with D unclear. CDR3 size: 14 residues. Germline CDR1 and CDR2: SQVTM and ANQGSEA. Trimming shortened V by 5 bases and J by 0 bases, and 10 bases separated the two germline ends. CDR3 coding DNA: TGCAGCGTTACAAACACAGCAACTAATGAAAAACTGTTTTTT. Protein: CSVTNTATNEKLFF.

This clone was seen only once. The chain employs TRBV19 and TRBJ1-2, with 8 bases lining up with TRBD1. This CDR3 region has 15 residues. Trimming cost V 5 bases and J 1 base; bases outside gene matches: 6. Germline V lookup: CDR1 LNHDA, CDR2 SQIVND (reference sequence). CDR3 sequence: CASSGDRIFNYGYTF. The CDR3, as DNA: TGTGCCAGTAGTGGGGACAGGATTTTTAACTATGGCTACACCTTC.